These 26 T cell receptor beta chains were sequenced from one sample in a study of T cells after yellow fever vaccination (dated by TCRdb to between 2019 and 2020). To prepare the library, 5' RACE was applied. TCRdb shows the sequencer as Illumina HiSeq 2500. In-frame beta chains were kept once TCRdb had trimmed the public reads at Q25 with fastp and called clones with MiXCR. Each entry is one CDR3 protein sequence, shown with its most common DNA and genes. The sample table shows some 350,000 distinct CDR3 sequences, and about 9.9% are seen once. More than 15% of the sample rests with the top ten. The meaning of the sample's treatment or condition label: live attenuated yellow fever vaccine strain. This material consisted of PBMCs, taken on the day of the first yellow fever vaccination. These receptors were taken from a man in his late teens or twenties who received the YFV17D yellow fever vaccine.

The chain employs TRBV11-2 and TRBJ2-2; TRBD1 agrees at 8 bases. The CDR3 totals 17 residues. The germline gives CDR1 SGHAT, CDR2 FQNNGV. V was clipped by 6 bases and J by 3 bases; unmatched bases: 12. The CDR3 DNA reads as TGTGCCAGCAGTCAAACCATGACAGGGGTGCACACCGGGGAGCTGTTTTTT. Its translation: CASSQTMTGVHTGELFF.

The chain couples TRBV5-5 to TRBJ2-1; a weak D match, TRBD1 (6 bases). The germline CDR1 and CDR2 sequences are SGHKS and YYEKEE (reference sequence). The CDR3 has 15 amino acids. V was shortened by 4 bases and J by 2 bases, with 13 bases between the two germline ends. CDR3 residues: CASSTDRRTYNEQFF. The CDR3 coding sequence is TGTGCCAGCAGCACCGACAGGAGAACCTACAATGAGCAGTTCTTC.

This clonotype was detected a few times. This chain links TRBV11-2 with TRBJ2-5, with 7 bases that match TRBD2. Germline CDR1 reads SGHAT; CDR2 reads FQNNGV. J was trimmed by 3 bases and V by 5 bases; bases with no gene match: 15. The CDR3 runs 17 residues. CDR3 region: CASSVRWTGRGKETQYF. The CDR3 DNA reads as TGTGCCAGCAGCGTTAGGTGGACGGGGCGGGGGAAAGAGACCCAGTACTTC.

This clonotype has more than one count but fewer than ten. The chain employs TRBV7-9 and TRBJ1-5, with D uncertain. The germline gives CDR1 SEHNR, CDR2 FQNEAQ (reference sequence). Trimming pared 6 bases from V and 4 bases from J, leaving 16 bases between. The CDR3 is 15 amino acids. CDR3 sequence (DNA): TGTGCCAGCAGTTCGACCGTAGGTCCAAATCAGCCCCAGCATTTT. It is translated as CASSSTVGPNQPQHF.

This clonotype appeared a few times. This chain uses TRBV7-8 with TRBJ2-2, with D possibly TRBD1 on 5 matching bases. The CDR3 has 15 amino acids. The V and J ends lost 0 bases and 2 bases respectively, with 7 bases between them. In germline, CDR1 is SGHVS, CDR2 FQNEAQ. CDR3 residues: CASSLARVNTGELFF. The CDR3 DNA reads as TGTGCCAGCAGCTTAGCCAGGGTCAACACCGGGGAGCTGTTTTTT. Full variable domain (rest looked up from reference TRBV7-8 and TRBJ2-2): GAGVSQSPRYKVAKRGQDVALRCDPISGHVSLFWYQQALGQGPEFLTYFQNEAQLDKSGLPSDRFFAERPEGSVSTLKIQRTQQEDSAVYLCASSLARVNTGELFFGEGSRLTVL.

V gene TRBV3-1 combines with J gene TRBJ1-5, with D uncertain. The germline V and J ends were trimmed by 1 base and 2 bases, with 3 bases remaining between them. Germline CDR1 LGHDT, CDR2 YNNKEL (reference sequence). This CDR3 comprises 13 residues. Here the CDR3 reads CASSQVGNQPQHF. CDR3 coding DNA: TGTGCCAGCAGCCAAGTTGGCAATCAGCCCCAGCATTTT. The full variable domain, rest sourced from reference TRBV3-1 and TRBJ1-5, is DTAVSQTPKYLVTQMGNDKSIKCEQNLGHDTMYWYKQDSKKFLKIMFSYNNKELIINETVPNRFSPKSPDKAHLNLHINSLELGDSAVYFCASSQVGNQPQHFGDGTRLSIL.

The table lists this clonotype with a few counts. The chain couples TRBV18 to TRBJ2-2; TRBD2 agrees at 9 bases. J was trimmed by 3 bases and V by 2 bases; bases with no gene match: 7. The CDR3 is made up of 17 amino acids. In germline, CDR1 is KGHSH, CDR2 LQKENI. This CDR3 is CASSPTAGGQYTGELFF. CDR3 sequence (DNA): TGTGCCAGCTCACCAACAGCGGGGGGCCAGTACACCGGGGAGCTGTTTTTT.

This clonotype was detected only a few times. The chain joins TRBV18 to TRBJ2-7; a possible D gene is TRBD1 (5 bases). The CDR3 is made up of 12 amino acids. The V and J ends lost 3 bases and 4 bases respectively, with 7 bases between them. The germline V gene has CDR1 KGHSH and CDR2 LQKENI. Here the CDR3 DNA reads TGTGCCAGCTCACCCAACAGGTACGAGCAGTACTTC. Protein: CASSPNRYEQYF. Based on the CDR3 plus reference TRBV18 and TRBJ2-7, the full variable domain is NAGVMQNPRHLVRRRGQEARLRCSPMKGHSHVYWYRQLPEEGLKFMVYLQKENIIDESGMPKERFSAEFPKEGPSILRIQQVVRGDSAAYFCASSPNRYEQYFGPGTRLTVT.

This clonotype showed up just a few times. The J gene is TRBJ2-3, the V gene TRBV5-1, with 8 positions matching TRBD2. This CDR3 is built from 15 residues. Germline V gives CDR1 SGHRS, CDR2 YFSETQ. V was pared by 5 bases and J by 1 base, with 6 bases of the junction left unmatched. The CDR3 protein is CASSAALAGTDTQYF. The CDR3 DNA reads TGCGCCAGCAGTGCCGCACTAGCGGGCACAGATACGCAGTATTTT.

This clonotype occurred a few times. The rearrangement uses TRBV29-1 and TRBJ2-7; D possibly corresponds to TRBD2 (5 bases). This CDR3 contains 13 residues. V shed 6 bases and J shed 0 bases, with 12 bases lying between them. Germline-derived CDR1 and CDR2 are SQVTM and ANQGSEA. For the CDR3, the DNA is TGCAGCGTGTCCCGGGATAACTCCTACGAGCAGTACTTC. Protein product: CSVSRDNSYEQYF.

This clonotype appeared a few times. This chain connects TRBV4-1 to TRBJ1-2; D remains unclear. Germline V gene data show CDR1 as MGHRA and CDR2 as YSYEKL. Trimming shortened V by 1 base and J by 4 bases, and 10 bases separated the two germline ends. The CDR3 sequence is 14 residues long. CDR3 residues: CASSQGRRGYGYTF. CDR3 bases: TGCGCCAGCAGCCAAGGTCGCCGAGGCTATGGCTACACCTTC.

This clonotype occurred a few times. V and J are TRBV27 and TRBJ2-7; maybe TRBD1 (5 bases). The V end lost 5 bases, the J end lost 6 bases, and 17 bases lay between the germline ends. The CDR3 contains 14 residues. In germline, CDR1 is MNHEY, CDR2 SMNVEV (reference sequence). The DNA for the CDR3 is TGTGCCAGCAGTCCCCTGCAACAGGCGGCCGAGCAGTACTTC. Protein sequence: CASSPLQQAAEQYF.

This clonotype was seen many times. The V call is TRBV5-1, the J call TRBJ1-2, with D unclear. V lost 1 base, J lost 2 bases, and 12 bases lay in between. The length of the CDR3 is 15 residues. In germline, CDR1 is SGHRS, CDR2 YFSETQ. The CDR3 nucleotides are TGCGCCAGCAGCTTGTCCGAGGTTTGGAACTATGGCTACACCTTC. This codes for CASSLSEVWNYGYTF.

This chain joins TRBV28 and TRBJ1-2; maybe TRBD1 (6 bases). Germline CDR1 reads MDHEN; CDR2 reads SYDVKM. The CDR3 extends over 15 amino acids. V was cut by 7 bases and J by 4 bases, with 19 bases left in between. The CDR3 reads CASISPAGTSYGYTF. In nucleotides, the CDR3 is TGTGCCAGCATCTCCCCGGCAGGGACAAGCTATGGCTACACCTTC.

In this sample, this clonotype turned up many times. The genes are TRBV20-1 and TRBJ2-1, with TRBD2 identical over 9 bases. This CDR3 contains 14 residues. Germline V gene data show CDR1 as DFQATT and CDR2 as SNEGSKA (reference sequence). V trimming: 3 bases; J trimming: 8 bases; junction bases outside the gene matches: 8. The CDR3 loop reads CSASQAGGSDEQFF. CDR3 bases: TGCAGTGCTAGCCAAGCGGGGGGCTCGGATGAGCAGTTCTTC.

This clonotype was seen only a few times. CDR3 amino acids: CASSSIYGQGDTDTQYF. For the CDR3, the DNA is TGTGCCAGCAGTAGTATATATGGACAGGGCGACACAGATACGCAGTATTTT. The chain joins TRBV6-1 to TRBJ2-3, with TRBD1 matching over 8 bases. The CDR3 extends over 17 amino acids. Per germline, CDR1 MNHNS and CDR2 SASEGT. Losses at the gene ends were 5 bases for V and 2 bases for J; bases not matched to a gene: 12.

This clonotype was observed a few times. The chain links TRBV21-1 to TRBJ1-2; the D call in the table, TRBD1, was not verified against the DNA. TRBV21-1 is tagged as a pseudogene. The CDR3 extends over 15 amino acids. The CDR3 sequence: CASSKVRRRGYGYTF. CDR3 bases: TGTGCCAGCAGCAAAGTGAGACGGCGCGGGTATGGCTACACCTTC.

This clonotype was seen a few times. V is TRBV7-9 and J is TRBJ2-2; no definite D call. Germline values: CDR1 SEHNR, CDR2 FQNEAQ (reference sequence). Trimming cost V 2 bases and J 1 base, with 8 bases left between them. CDR3 length: 15 amino acids. The CDR3 region is CASSLKGKNTGELFF. DNA for the CDR3: TGTGCCAGCAGCTTAAAGGGCAAGAACACCGGGGAGCTGTTTTTT.

The rearrangement uses TRBV5-4 and TRBJ2-7, with 11 bases that match TRBD2. The CDR3 runs to 14 residues. V was clipped by 2 bases and J by 7 bases; unmatched bases: 5. Germline lookup yields CDR1 SGHNT and CDR2 YYREEE (reference sequence). CDR3 bases: TGTGCCAGCAGCTTTAGCGGGGGGGCCAGGGAGCAGTACTTC. This gives the protein CASSFSGGAREQYF.

The chain recombines TRBV6-2 or TRBV6-3 with TRBJ2-5; unclear D gene. The CDR3 has 14 amino acids. The V end lost 4 bases, the J end lost 3 bases, and 12 bases lay between the germline ends. Germline V lookup: CDR1 MNHEY, CDR2 SVGEGT. The CDR3 DNA sequence: TGTGCCAGCAGTTCCCCAATGGGGAAAGAGACCCAGTACTTC. This translates into CASSSPMGKETQYF.

The CDR3 DNA reads TGTGCCAGCAGTTTATTGGTTAGGGGACTAGCGTGGAACACCGGGGAGCTGTTTTTT. Its protein product is CASSLLVRGLAWNTGELFF. This chain links TRBV12-3 or TRBV12-4 with TRBJ2-2; 10 bases are shared with TRBD2. The CDR3 runs 19 residues. V lost 2 bases, J lost 1 base, and 10 bases stayed unmatched.

The CDR3 coding sequence is TGTGCCAGCAGCCAAGACAGGGTTCGGCTAATCGAGCAGTACTTC. This translates into CASSQDRVRLIEQYF. The rearrangement uses TRBV11-2 and TRBJ2-7; 7 nucleotides line up with TRBD1. The junction had 13 bases not matched to a gene; V was cut back by 5 bases and J by 6 bases. CDR3 length: 15 residues. Germline CDR1 and CDR2: SGHAT and FQNNGV.

This clonotype has only a few counts. The V and J genes are TRBV18 and TRBJ1-1; TRBD1 is a possible D gene (6 bases). The CDR3 loop spans 12 amino acids. CDR1 KGHSH and CDR2 LQKENI come from the germline V gene. The V end was cut by 3 bases, the J end by 8 bases, with 10 bases between. Written as DNA, the CDR3 is TGTGCCAGCTCACCGTCCGGGACAGAAGCTTTCTTT. Its translation is CASSPSGTEAFF.

This clonotype has just a few counts. The CDR3 DNA sequence: TGTGCCACCAGCAGAGATCGTATTGGGCACGAGCAGTACGTC. The encoded protein is CATSRDRIGHEQYV. The chain couples TRBV15 to TRBJ2-7; no clear D gene. This CDR3 has 14 residues. Deletions cut 0 bases from V and 5 bases from J, with 11 bases between. The germline CDR1 and CDR2 sequences are LNHNV and YYDKDF (reference sequence).

This clonotype has a handful of counts. CDR3 coding DNA: TGTGCCAGCAGCTTAGGGGACAGGGTACGTGAGCAGTTCTTC. Translated: CASSLGDRVREQFF. This chain uses TRBV7-2 with TRBJ2-1, with 9 bases lining up with TRBD1. The CDR3 extends over 14 amino acids. CDR1 SGHTA and CDR2 FQGNSA come from the germline V gene. The V gene end was trimmed by 1 base and the J gene end by 9 bases; junction bases not matched to a gene: 4.

This clonotype has a handful of counts. J is TRBJ2-2 and V is TRBV27; no definite D call. This CDR3 comprises 20 residues. Trimming took off 4 bases at V and 4 bases at J, with 28 bases between the two ends. CDR1 MNHEY and CDR2 SMNVEV come from the germline V gene (reference sequence). The CDR3 nucleotides read TGTGCCAGCAGTTACTCAGCCGGTCGTCGGGTCTTAGTTTTCACCGGGGAGCTGTTTTTT. This gives the protein CASSYSAGRRVLVFTGELFF.